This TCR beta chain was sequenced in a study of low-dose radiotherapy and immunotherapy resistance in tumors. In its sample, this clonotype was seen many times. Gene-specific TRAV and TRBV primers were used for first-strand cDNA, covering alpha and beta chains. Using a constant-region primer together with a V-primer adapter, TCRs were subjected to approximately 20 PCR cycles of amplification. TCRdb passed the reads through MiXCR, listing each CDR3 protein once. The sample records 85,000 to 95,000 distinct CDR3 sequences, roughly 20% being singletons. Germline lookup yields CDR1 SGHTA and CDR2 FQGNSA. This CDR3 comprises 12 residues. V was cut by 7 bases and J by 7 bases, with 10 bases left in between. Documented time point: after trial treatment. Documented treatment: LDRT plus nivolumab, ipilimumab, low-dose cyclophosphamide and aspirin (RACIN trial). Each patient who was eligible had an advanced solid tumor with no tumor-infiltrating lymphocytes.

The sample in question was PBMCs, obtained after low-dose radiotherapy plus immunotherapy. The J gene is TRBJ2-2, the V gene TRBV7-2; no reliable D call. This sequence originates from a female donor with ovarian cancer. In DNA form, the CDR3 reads TGTGCCAGCAACCCCCGGGTCGGGGAGCTGTTTTTT. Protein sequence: CASNPRVGELFF.